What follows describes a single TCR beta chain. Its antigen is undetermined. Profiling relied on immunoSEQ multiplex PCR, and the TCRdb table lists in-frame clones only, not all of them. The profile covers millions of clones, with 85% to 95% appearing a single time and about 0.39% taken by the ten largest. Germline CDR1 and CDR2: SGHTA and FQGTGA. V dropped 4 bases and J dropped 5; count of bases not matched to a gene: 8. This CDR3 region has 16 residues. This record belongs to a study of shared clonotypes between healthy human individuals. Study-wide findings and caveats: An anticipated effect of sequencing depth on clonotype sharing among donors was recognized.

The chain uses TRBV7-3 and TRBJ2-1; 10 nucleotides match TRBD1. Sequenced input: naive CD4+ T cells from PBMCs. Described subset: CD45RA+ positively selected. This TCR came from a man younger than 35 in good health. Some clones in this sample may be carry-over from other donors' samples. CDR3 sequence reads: CASSSTDRGLDNEQFF. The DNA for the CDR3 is TGTGCCAGCAGCTCTACCGACAGGGGGCTAGACAATGAGCAGTTCTTC.